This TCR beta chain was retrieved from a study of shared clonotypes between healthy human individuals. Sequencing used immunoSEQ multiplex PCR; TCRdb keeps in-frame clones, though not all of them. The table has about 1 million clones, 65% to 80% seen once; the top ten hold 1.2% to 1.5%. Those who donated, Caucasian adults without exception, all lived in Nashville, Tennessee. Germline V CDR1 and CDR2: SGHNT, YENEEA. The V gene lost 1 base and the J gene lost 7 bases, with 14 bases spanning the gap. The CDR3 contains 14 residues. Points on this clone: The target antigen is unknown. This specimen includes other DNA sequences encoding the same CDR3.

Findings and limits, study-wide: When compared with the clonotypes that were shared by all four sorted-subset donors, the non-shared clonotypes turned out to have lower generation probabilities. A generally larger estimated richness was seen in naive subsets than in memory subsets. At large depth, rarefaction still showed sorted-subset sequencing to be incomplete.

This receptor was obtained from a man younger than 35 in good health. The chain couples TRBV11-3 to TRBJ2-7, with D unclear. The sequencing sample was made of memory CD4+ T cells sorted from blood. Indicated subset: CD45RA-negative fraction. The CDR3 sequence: CASSLGPSTSEQYF. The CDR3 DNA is TGTGCCAGCAGCTTAGGACCTTCGACAAGTGAGCAGTACTTC.